The TCR beta chain under discussion was sequenced for a study of blood T cell repertoires in COVID-19 (dated by TCRdb to between 2020 and 2021). About the full investigation: Samples from collaborators originated in the United States, Italy and Spain and spanned both the acute and convalescent phases of COVID-19. The repertoires were released in a freely available public database meant as a resource for research on the immune response to SARS-CoV-2. Sample metadata almost always included a de-identified subject ID, COVID-19 status, age in years and sex. Deeply sampled blood TCRbeta repertoires from subjects exposed to, actively infected with, or recovered from COVID-19 were included in the dataset. The material from the prospective study consisted of cDNA or gDNA derived from T cells, B-cell-depleted T cells, or PBMCs. Samples were obtained from the ongoing ImmuneRACE study (first 160 participants) and from over a thousand subjects provided by 6 global collaborators. Where available, HLA class I and class II types were taken from metadata supplied by the sample provider and were not determined by assay-based typing.

The immunoSEQ Assay, a bias-controlled multiplex PCR, was used to amplify TCRbeta CDR3 regions from genomic DNA. Per the source publication's procedure: Within the assay, amplification of reference gene primers was used to estimate how many nucleated cells each sample contained. Sequence reads were collapsed and filtered to measure the absolute abundance of every unique TCRbeta CDR3 rearrangement. For each sample, productive Simpson clonality was calculated by taking the square root of Simpson's diversity index across productive rearrangements. TCRdb holds this immuneACCESS table with in-frame rearrangements only. Some clones are missing; in checked studies, unresolved V genes explain under half, and the rest has no known cause. V and J calls and clone size come straight from that table; D and trimming were deduced from the DNA. The sample yields some 190,000 clones; around three quarters were counted once. The ten largest clones capture around 16% of the sample.

This clone was seen only a few times. Its antigen is currently not known. No much larger clone is present one base from it, and per-base qualities are unavailable. What the authors observed across the whole study: How much clinical and demographic metadata was included differed by source and by participant, and the metadata was provided uncurated.

Participants in the prospective study were aged about 18 to 100 years, lived in 20 to 25 United States geographic areas, and enrolled through a virtual design. Cohort assignment in the prospective study relied on participant-reported clinical history from a screening survey and a study questionnaire. Mobile phlebotomists in the prospective study collected whole blood, serum and a nasopharyngeal or oropharyngeal swab from every participant. Over a 2-month period, participants in the prospective study had the option of providing additional blood draws and questionnaires. Prospective study blood samples were shipped either frozen or at room temperature before DNA extraction. The clonotype comes from a woman between 45 and 65 years old with acute COVID-19. The specimen sequenced was PBMCs or T cells enriched from blood (not recorded which).

The DNA sequence is as follows: TGTGCCAGCAGCTCCCACAGGGGGCGCTTTGAAAAACTGTTTTTT. Its amino acids are CASSSHRGRFEKLFF. In this chain, TRBV7-9 is recombined with TRBJ1-4; 9 central nucleotides agree with TRBD1. Trimming removed 4 bases from V and 7 bases from J; the gene matches leave 7 bases unexplained. CDR1 and CDR2, per the germline V gene (reference sequence), are SEHNR and FQNEAQ. Including cysteine and phenylalanine, the CDR3 has 15 amino acids. Only the CDR3 part of the read is kept: 45 bases, read in frame from the first base.